This T cell receptor beta chain appears in the sequencing data of a study of OX40 agonist ivuxolimab in advanced cancers. Background on the study: It was ivuxolimab, an agonistic anti-OX40 (CD134) antibody, that patients were treated with. Hepatocellular carcinoma, melanoma, renal cell or head and neck cancer occurred in dose-escalation patients. At just under 85% male, the cohort had a mean age of approximately 64 years, ranging from about 23 to 79. Points from the study as a whole: At doses 0.1 to 3.0 mg/kg, CD4+ and CD8+ clones expanded.

The CDR3 is made up of 14 amino acids. The germline V and J ends were trimmed by 8 bases and 5 bases, with 16 bases remaining between them. Germline V gene data show CDR1 as LNHDA and CDR2 as SQIVND (reference sequence). Sequencing was performed with immunoSEQ multiplex PCR; in TCRdb, only in-frame clones are kept and a portion is missing. Of over 80,000 clones listed, about nine tenths are singletons. As regards this clone: The target antigen is unknown.

The V and J genes are TRBV19 and TRBJ1-5; D is unresolved. The TCR was taken from an adult with an advanced solid tumor such as melanoma, head and neck, liver or kidney cancer. Source: CD4+ or CD8+ T cells sorted from blood, taken in a trial of the OX40 agonist ivuxolimab. CDR3 nucleotide sequence: TGTGCCAGTGGGTTGGAGGTTCCTTATCAGCCCCAGCATTTT. Protein sequence: CASGLEVPYQPQHF.